The clone carrying this T cell receptor (beta chain) was found a few times. Its antigen is as yet unknown. The data are from a study of cytomegalovirus exposure and HLA in healthy donors. Though probably carrying unrecorded immune exposures, donors were nominally healthy at sampling. Study-level results: The study designated fewer than 200 TCR beta chains cytomegalovirus-associated. For presence/absence analyses, sequencing depth was assumed to be roughly uniform across donors.

V lost 4 bases to trimming and J lost 1 base; unmatched junction nucleotides: 16. Germline loops: CDR1 MDHEN, CDR2 SYDVKM. This CDR3 region has 19 residues. In the PCR, 60 Vbeta and 13 Jbeta primers were used. Measured with immunoSEQ multiplex PCR; TCRdb has only the in-frame clones, and not every one. This sample has 100,000 to 150,000 clones, with 6.5% to 9.5% found just once. This receptor was taken from a man aged 35-49 years in good health and CMV-seronegative. The chain links TRBV28 to TRBJ2-1; 7 nucleotides match TRBD2. The material sequenced was PBMCs. CDR3 sequence reads: CASSSSQFQRGPSYNEQFF. As DNA, the CDR3 is TGTGCCAGCAGTTCATCCCAATTCCAGCGGGGCCCTTCCTACAATGAGCAGTTCTTC.